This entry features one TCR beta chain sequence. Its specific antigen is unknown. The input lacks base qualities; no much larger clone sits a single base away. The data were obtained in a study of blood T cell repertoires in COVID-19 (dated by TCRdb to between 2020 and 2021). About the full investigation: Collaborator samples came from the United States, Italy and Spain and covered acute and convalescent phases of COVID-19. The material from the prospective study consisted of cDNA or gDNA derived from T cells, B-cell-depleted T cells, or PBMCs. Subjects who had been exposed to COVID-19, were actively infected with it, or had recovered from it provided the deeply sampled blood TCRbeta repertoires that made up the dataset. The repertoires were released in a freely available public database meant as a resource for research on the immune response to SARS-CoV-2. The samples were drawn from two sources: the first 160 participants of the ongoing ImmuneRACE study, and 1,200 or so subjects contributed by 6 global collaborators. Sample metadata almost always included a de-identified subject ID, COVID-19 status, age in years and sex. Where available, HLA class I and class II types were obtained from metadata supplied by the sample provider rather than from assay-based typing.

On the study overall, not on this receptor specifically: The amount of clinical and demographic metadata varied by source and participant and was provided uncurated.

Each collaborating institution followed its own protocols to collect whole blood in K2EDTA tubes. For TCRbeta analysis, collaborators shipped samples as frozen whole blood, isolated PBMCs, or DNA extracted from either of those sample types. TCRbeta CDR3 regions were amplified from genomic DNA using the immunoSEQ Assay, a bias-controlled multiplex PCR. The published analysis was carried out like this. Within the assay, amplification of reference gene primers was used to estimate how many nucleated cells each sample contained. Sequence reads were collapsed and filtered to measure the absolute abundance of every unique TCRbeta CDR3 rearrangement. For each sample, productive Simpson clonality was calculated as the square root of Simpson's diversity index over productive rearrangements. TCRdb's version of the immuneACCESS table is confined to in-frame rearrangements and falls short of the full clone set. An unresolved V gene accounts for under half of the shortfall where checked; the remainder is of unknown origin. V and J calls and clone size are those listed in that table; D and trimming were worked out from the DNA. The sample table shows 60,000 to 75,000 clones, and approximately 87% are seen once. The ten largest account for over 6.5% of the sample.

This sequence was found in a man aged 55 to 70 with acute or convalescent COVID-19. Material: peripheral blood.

The CDR3 region has the sequence CASSFSGQNYNSPLHF. The DNA reads as follows: TGTGCCAGCAGCTTTTCCGGACAAAACTATAATTCACCCCTCCACTTT. The chain links TRBV5-5 with TRBJ1-6; the best D guess is TRBD1, with 5 bases matching. Cut back by 2 bases and 3 bases, the V and J ends lie 12 bases apart. The CDR3, cysteine through phenylalanine, is 16 amino acids long. This entry keeps only the CDR3 DNA: 48 bases, framed from base 1. From the germline V gene (reference sequence), CDR1 is SGHKS and CDR2 is YYEKEE. The CDR3, completed at both ends by the reference TRBV5-5 and TRBJ1-6 genes, gives the full variable domain DAGVTQSPTHLIKTRGQQVTLRCSPISGHKSVSWYQQVLGQGPQFIFQYYEKEERGRGNFPDRFSARQFPNYSSELNVNALLLGDSALYLCASSFSGQNYNSPLHFGNGTRLTVT.